This T cell receptor beta chain derives from a study of T cells expressing NK-cell markers. Notes on the study in general: HCMV specificity of the expanded NKG2C+ T cell clones stayed unclear.

TCRdb reprocessed the 5' RACE reads; each CDR3 protein has one entry and no DNA is given. The sample has some 410,000 distinct CDR3 sequences; the top ten hold less than 7.5%. The CDR3 has 16 residues. Germline V lookup: CDR1 LGHNA, CDR2 YSLEER. Comment on this clonotype: Its antigen is unidentified.

This clonotype was obtained from a woman between 18 and 69 years old in good health. This chain links TRBV4-3 with TRBJ2-3; there is no DNA to check the TCRdb D call of TRBD1. Sequenced input: blood T cells: a sorted CD56 or NKG2C T cell subset, CD4+ or CD8+ T cells, or bulk PBMC T cells (not recorded which). CDR3 sequence reads: CASSPSGAELGDTQYF.